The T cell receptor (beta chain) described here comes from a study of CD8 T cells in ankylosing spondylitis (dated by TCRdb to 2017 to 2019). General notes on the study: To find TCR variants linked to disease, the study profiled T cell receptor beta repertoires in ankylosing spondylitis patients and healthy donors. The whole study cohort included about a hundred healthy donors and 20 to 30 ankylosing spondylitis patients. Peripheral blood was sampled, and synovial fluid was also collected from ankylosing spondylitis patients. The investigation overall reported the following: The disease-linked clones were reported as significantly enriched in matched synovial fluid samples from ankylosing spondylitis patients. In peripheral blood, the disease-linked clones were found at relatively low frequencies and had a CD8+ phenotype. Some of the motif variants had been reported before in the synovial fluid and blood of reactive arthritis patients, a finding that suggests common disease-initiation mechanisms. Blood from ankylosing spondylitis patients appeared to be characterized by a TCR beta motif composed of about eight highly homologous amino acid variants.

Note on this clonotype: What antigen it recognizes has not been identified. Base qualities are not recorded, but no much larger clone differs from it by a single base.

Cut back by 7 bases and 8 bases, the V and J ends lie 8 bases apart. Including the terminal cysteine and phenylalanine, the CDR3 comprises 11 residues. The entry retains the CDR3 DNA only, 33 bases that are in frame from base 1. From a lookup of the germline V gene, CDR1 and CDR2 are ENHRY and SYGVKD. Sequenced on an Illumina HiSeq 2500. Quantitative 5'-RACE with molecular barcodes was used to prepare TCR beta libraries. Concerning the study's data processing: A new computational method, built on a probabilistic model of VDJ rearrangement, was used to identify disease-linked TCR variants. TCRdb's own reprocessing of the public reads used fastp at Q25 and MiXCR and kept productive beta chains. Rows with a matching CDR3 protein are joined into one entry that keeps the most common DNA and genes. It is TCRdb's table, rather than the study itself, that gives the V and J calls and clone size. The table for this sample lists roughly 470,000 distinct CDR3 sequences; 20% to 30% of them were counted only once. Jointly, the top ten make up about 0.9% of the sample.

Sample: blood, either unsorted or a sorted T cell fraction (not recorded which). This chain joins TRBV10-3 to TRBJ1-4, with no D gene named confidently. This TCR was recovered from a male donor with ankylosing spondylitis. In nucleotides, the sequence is TGTGCCATCATGTCCGGGGAAAAACTGTTTTTT. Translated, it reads CAIMSGEKLFF.